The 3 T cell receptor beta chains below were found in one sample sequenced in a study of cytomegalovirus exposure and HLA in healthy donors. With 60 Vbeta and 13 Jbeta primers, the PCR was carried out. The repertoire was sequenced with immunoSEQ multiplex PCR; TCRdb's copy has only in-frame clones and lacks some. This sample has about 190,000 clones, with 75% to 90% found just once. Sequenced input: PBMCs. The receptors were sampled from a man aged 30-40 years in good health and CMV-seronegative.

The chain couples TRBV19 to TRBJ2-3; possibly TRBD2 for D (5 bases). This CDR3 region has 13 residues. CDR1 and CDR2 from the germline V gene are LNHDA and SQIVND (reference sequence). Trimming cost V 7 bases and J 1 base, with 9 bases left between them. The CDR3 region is CASTGSGTDTQYF. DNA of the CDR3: TGTGCCAGTACGGGAAGCGGCACAGATACGCAGTATTTT. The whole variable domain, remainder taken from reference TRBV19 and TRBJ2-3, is DGGITQSPKYLFRKEGQNVTLSCEQNLNHDAMYWYRQDPGQGLRLIYYSQIVNDFQKGDIAEGYSVSREKKESFPLTVTSAQKNPTAFYLCASTGSGTDTQYFGPGTRLTVL.

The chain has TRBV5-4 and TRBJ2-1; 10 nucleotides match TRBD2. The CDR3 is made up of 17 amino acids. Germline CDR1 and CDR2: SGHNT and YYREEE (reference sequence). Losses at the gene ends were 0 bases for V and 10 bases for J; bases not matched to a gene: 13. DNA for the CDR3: TGTGCCAGCAGCTTGGAAGGTCTGTCTAGCGGGGGAAGGGAGCAGTTCTTC. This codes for CASSLEGLSSGGREQFF.

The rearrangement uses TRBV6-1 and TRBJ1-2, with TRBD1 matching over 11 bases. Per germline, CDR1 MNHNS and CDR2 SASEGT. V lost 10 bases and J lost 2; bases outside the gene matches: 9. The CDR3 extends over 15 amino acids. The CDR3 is CATFRRDRGNYGYTF. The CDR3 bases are TGTGCCACCTTCCGCCGGGACAGGGGGAACTATGGCTACACCTTC.